Presented here are 23 T cell receptor beta chains from one specimen sequenced in a study of OX40 agonist ivuxolimab in advanced cancers. Only in-frame clones appear in the TCRdb table, and some are missing; sequencing was by immunoSEQ multiplex PCR. The table records about 55,000 clones, 70% to 80% of them present only once. The specimen comprised CD4+ or CD8+ T cells sorted from blood, sampled in a trial of the OX40 agonist ivuxolimab. These receptors originate from an adult with an advanced solid tumor such as melanoma, head and neck, liver or kidney cancer.

This sequence joins TRBV11-2 and TRBJ2-1; 7 bases are shared with TRBD1. After removal of 7 bases from V and 2 bases from J, the junction contained 8 bases not matched to a gene. In germline, CDR1 is SGHAT, CDR2 FQNNGV. The CDR3 has 15 residues. In nucleotides, the CDR3 is TGTGCCAGCACCCGGACAGGTTTTACCTACAATGAGCAGTTCTTC. It encodes CASTRTGFTYNEQFF.

This clone was counted between two and nine times. The chain is built from TRBV18 and TRBJ1-2; D remains unclear. The CDR3 is 13 residues long. Germline CDR1 KGHSH, CDR2 LQKENI. V shed 1 base and J shed 8 bases, with 11 bases lying between them. The CDR3 region has the DNA TGTGCCAGCTCACCACGGACCGCAACGGGCTACACCTTC. Translated: CASSPRTATGYTF.

CDR3 region: CATTPLTGGFGYTF. The CDR3 region has the DNA TGTGCCACCACCCCACTTACAGGGGGCTTTGGCTACACCTTC. This chain connects TRBV6-5 to TRBJ1-2; 9 positions agree with TRBD1. V was pared by 10 bases and J by 7 bases, with 13 bases of the junction left unmatched. The CDR3 is 14 amino acids. Germline CDR1 MNHEY, CDR2 SVGAGI.

This sequence joins TRBV19 and TRBJ2-2, with TRBD2 as a possible D gene (6 bases). The CDR3 sequence is 17 residues long. CDR1 and CDR2 (germline): LNHDA, SQIVND (reference sequence). V was trimmed by 0 bases and J by 5 bases, leaving 16 bases between them. The CDR3 loop is CASSIEGGNKGTGELFF. DNA for the CDR3: TGTGCCAGTAGTATAGAAGGCGGGAACAAGGGAACCGGGGAGCTGTTTTTT.

The gene calls are TRBV10-2 and TRBJ2-2; 9 nucleotides line up with TRBD1. This CDR3 is 15 amino acids long. Looked up from germline, CDR1 is WSHSY and CDR2 is SAAADI. J was trimmed by 0 bases and V by 8 bases; bases with no gene match: 4. CDR3 loop: CASGRDRANTGELFF. The CDR3 coding sequence is TGCGCCAGCGGAAGGGACAGGGCGAACACCGGGGAGCTGTTTTTT.

This rearrangement joins TRBV6-4 to TRBJ2-7, with TRBD2 matching 13 bases. V was clipped by 3 bases and J by 2 bases; unmatched bases: 16. CDR1 and CDR2 from the germline V gene are MRHNA and SNTAGT. The CDR3 totals 20 residues. The CDR3 loop reads CASSDRRTGGGLAGAYEQYF. The CDR3 coding sequence is TGTGCCAGCAGTGATCGGCGGACAGGGGGAGGACTAGCGGGGGCCTACGAGCAGTACTTC.

CDR3 amino acids: CASSKMRECEQYF. The CDR3 region has the DNA TGTGCCAGCAGCAAAATGCGGGAGTGCGAGCAGTACTTC. The chain recombines TRBV21-1 with TRBJ2-7; the table's D gene call, TRBD2, was not cross checked with the DNA. TRBV21-1 has pseudogene status. The CDR3 consists of 13 residues.

This chain uses TRBV7-9 with TRBJ1-1; 10 bases match TRBD1. CDR1 SEHNR and CDR2 FQNEAQ come from the germline V gene (reference sequence). CDR3 length: 14 amino acids. The V gene end was trimmed by 3 bases and the J gene end by 5 bases; junction bases not matched to a gene: 3. CDR3 DNA: TGTGCCAGCAGCTTGACAGGGGGCCAGACTGAAGCTTTCTTT. This codes for CASSLTGGQTEAFF.

The chain employs TRBV11-2 and TRBJ1-5; tentatively, D is TRBD1 (5 bases). This CDR3 is built from 18 residues. Trimming shortened V by 4 bases and J by 4 bases, and 23 bases separated the two germline ends. Germline assignment: CDR1 SGHAT and CDR2 FQNNGV. CDR3 DNA sequence: TGTGCCAGCAGCTCCCGAACCCCCGGCCTTCAGGGAAATCAGCCCCAGCATTTT. It yields the protein CASSSRTPGLQGNQPQHF.

The DNA for the CDR3 is TGTGCCAGCAGTGAAGGGGTGGGGCAGCCCCAGCATTTT. Its translation is CASSEGVGQPQHF. The rearrangement uses TRBV6-5 and TRBJ1-5, with TRBD1 as a possible D gene (5 bases). Trimming took 5 bases from V and 7 from J, leaving 12 bases between them. The germline gives CDR1 MNHEY, CDR2 SVGAGI. CDR3 size: 13 residues.

This clone occurred once. CDR3 sequence: CASSTRRGREEQFF. CDR3 nucleotide sequence: TGTGCCAGCAGTACTCGCCGCGGACGGGAGGAGCAGTTCTTC. The chain is built from TRBV6-5 and TRBJ2-1, with D tentatively TRBD2 (6 bases). The CDR3 has 14 residues. Trimming took off 5 bases at V and 10 bases at J, with 18 bases between the two ends. Germline CDR1 reads MNHEY; CDR2 reads SVGAGI.

This chain connects TRBV5-1 to TRBJ2-7; 9 nucleotides align to TRBD2. V gave up 4 bases and J gave up 5 bases; unmatched junction bases: 19. The V gene's germline CDR1 is SGHRS and CDR2 YFSETQ. The CDR3 totals 18 residues. CDR3 in DNA: TGCGCCAGCAGCCCAGATTACGCGGGAGGGCCTAGAAGCAACGAGCAGTACTTC. Encoded protein: CASSPDYAGGPRSNEQYF.

The V gene is TRBV2, the J gene TRBJ1-1; D remains ambiguous. CDR3 size: 15 residues. Germline V gene sequence: CDR1 SNHLY, CDR2 FYNNEI. Trimming took off 2 bases at V and 5 bases at J, with 15 bases between the two ends. The CDR3 loop reads CASSESRLGGTEAFF. The DNA of the CDR3 is TGTGCCAGCAGTGAAAGTCGTCTGGGAGGAACTGAAGCTTTCTTT. Full variable domain (remainder filled in from reference TRBV2 and TRBJ1-1): EPEVTQTPSHQVTQMGQEVILRCVPISNHLYFYWYRQILGQKVEFLVSFYNNEISEKSEIFDDQFSVERPDGSNFTLKIRSTKLEDSAMYFCASSESRLGGTEAFFGQGTRLTVV.

The CDR3 spells CASSRQDNQPQHF. The CDR3, as DNA: TGTGCCAGTAGTCGACAGGACAATCAGCCCCAGCATTTT. The chain employs TRBV19 and TRBJ1-5; possible D gene TRBD1, 6 bases. CDR1 and CDR2 (germline): LNHDA, SQIVND (reference sequence). The CDR3 spans 13 residues. V was shortened by 5 bases and J by 3 bases, with 8 bases between the two germline ends.

This rearrangement joins TRBV7-2 to TRBJ1-6; D is undetermined. The germline V gene has CDR1 SGHTA and CDR2 FQGNSA. Trimming took 1 base from V and 1 from J, leaving 11 bases between them. This CDR3 has 17 residues. This chain's CDR3 is CASSLGQPFSYNSPLHF. The CDR3 bases are TGTGCCAGCAGCTTAGGGCAGCCCTTTTCCTATAATTCACCCCTCCACTTT.

The gene calls are TRBV5-1 and TRBJ2-7; no clear D gene. The CDR3 is 12 residues long. Per germline, CDR1 SGHRS and CDR2 YFSETQ. The V end was cut by 4 bases, the J end by 2 bases, with 7 bases between. The CDR3 is CASSLSPYEQYF. For the CDR3, the DNA is TGCGCCAGCAGCCTCTCCCCCTACGAGCAGTACTTC.

The rearrangement uses TRBV5-1 and TRBJ2-3, with 7 bases identical to TRBD2. In germline, CDR1 is SGHRS, CDR2 YFSETQ. The J segment lost 1 base and the V segment lost 0 bases, leaving 8 bases of the junction unmatched. CDR3 length equals 17 residues. CDR3: CASSLDPGRRGTDTQYF. DNA of the CDR3: TGCGCCAGCAGCTTGGACCCCGGGAGGAGGGGCACAGATACGCAGTATTTT.

This rearrangement joins TRBV27 to TRBJ1-2; 7 bases align to TRBD1. V gave up 4 bases and J gave up 8 bases; unmatched junction bases: 13. Germline CDR1 and CDR2: MNHEY and SMNVEV (reference sequence). The CDR3 consists of 15 residues. The CDR3 spells CASSSLAGRGEGYTF. DNA of the CDR3: TGTGCCAGCAGTTCCCTCGCGGGCAGGGGGGAAGGCTACACCTTC.

The rearrangement links TRBV7-2 to TRBJ2-3; 11 bases are a match to TRBD2. CDR1 is SGHTA, CDR2 FQGNSA, per germline. J was trimmed by 9 bases and V by 3 bases; bases with no gene match: 11. The CDR3 covers 16 residues. The CDR3 sequence: CASSLRLAGGRDTQYF. The CDR3 DNA is TGTGCCAGCAGCTTGCGGCTAGCGGGGGGTAGGGACACGCAGTATTTT.

This clone was detected only a few times. The genes are TRBV6-5 and TRBJ2-3, with no clear D. This CDR3 is 14 amino acids long. The V end lost 0 bases, the J end lost 3 bases, and 7 bases lay between the germline ends. Germline V gene data show CDR1 as MNHEY and CDR2 as SVGAGI. CDR3 in amino acids: CASSYSWMTDTQYF. In nucleotides, the CDR3 is TGTGCCAGCAGTTACTCCTGGATGACAGATACGCAGTATTTT.

The V gene is TRBV11-3, the J gene TRBJ2-1; 9 bases fit TRBD1. The germline gives CDR1 SGHNT, CDR2 YENEEA. Trimming at V came to 4 bases and at J to 7 bases, leaving 5 bases not matched to a gene. This CDR3 contains 14 residues. This chain's CDR3 is CASSSGQGRNEQFF. CDR3 DNA sequence: TGTGCCAGCAGCTCGGGACAGGGAAGGAATGAGCAGTTCTTC.

This clone has a handful of counts. The V gene is TRBV18, the J gene TRBJ1-1, with D tentatively TRBD1 (5 bases). The CDR3 runs 14 residues. In germline, CDR1 is KGHSH, CDR2 LQKENI. Trimming took 6 bases from V and 3 from J, leaving 14 bases between them. CDR3 nucleotide sequence: TGTGCCAGCTCCTTCCGGCAGGGTCACACTGAAGCTTTCTTT. As protein: CASSFRQGHTEAFF. The variable domain in full, completed from reference TRBV18 and TRBJ1-1, reads NAGVMQNPRHLVRRRGQEARLRCSPMKGHSHVYWYRQLPEEGLKFMVYLQKENIIDESGMPKERFSAEFPKEGPSILRIQQVVRGDSAAYFCASSFRQGHTEAFFGQGTRLTVV.

The rearrangement uses TRBV4-1 and TRBJ1-2, with TRBD1 matching over 9 bases. The CDR3 runs to 16 residues. Germline V gives CDR1 MGHRA, CDR2 YSYEKL. V gave up 1 base and J gave up 0 bases; unmatched junction bases: 3. The CDR3 loop reads CASSQAGTGSNYGYTF. The DNA for the CDR3 is TGCGCCAGCAGCCAAGCCGGGACAGGGTCTAACTATGGCTACACCTTC.